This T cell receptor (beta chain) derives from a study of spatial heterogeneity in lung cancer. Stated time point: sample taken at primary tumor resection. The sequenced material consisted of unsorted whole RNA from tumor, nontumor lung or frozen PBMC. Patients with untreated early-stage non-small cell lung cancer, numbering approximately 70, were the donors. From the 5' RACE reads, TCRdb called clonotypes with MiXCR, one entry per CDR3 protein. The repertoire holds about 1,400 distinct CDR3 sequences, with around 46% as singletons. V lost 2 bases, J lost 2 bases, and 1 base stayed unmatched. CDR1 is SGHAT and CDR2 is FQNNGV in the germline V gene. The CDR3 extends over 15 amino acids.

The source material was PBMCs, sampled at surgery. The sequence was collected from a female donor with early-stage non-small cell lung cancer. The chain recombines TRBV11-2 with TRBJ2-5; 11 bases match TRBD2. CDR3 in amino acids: CASSLTSGGQETQYF. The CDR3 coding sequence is TGTGCCAGCAGCTTAACTAGCGGGGGACAAGAGACCCAGTACTTC.